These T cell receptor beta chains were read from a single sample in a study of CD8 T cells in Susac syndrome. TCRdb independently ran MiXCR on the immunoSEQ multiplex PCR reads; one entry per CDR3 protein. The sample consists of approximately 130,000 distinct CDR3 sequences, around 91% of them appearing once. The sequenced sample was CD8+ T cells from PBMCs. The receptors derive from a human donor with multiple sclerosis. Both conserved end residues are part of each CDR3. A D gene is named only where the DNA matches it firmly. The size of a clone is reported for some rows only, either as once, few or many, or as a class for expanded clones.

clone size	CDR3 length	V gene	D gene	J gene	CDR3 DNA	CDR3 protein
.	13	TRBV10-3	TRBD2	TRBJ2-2	TGTGCCATCTCCGGGGGGGATGACGGGGAGCTGTTTTTT	CAISGGDDGELFF
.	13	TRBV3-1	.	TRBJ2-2	TGTGCCAGCAGCGGGAGTTCCCCCGGGGAGCTGTTTTTT	CASSGSSPGELFF
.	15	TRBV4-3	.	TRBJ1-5	TGCGCCAGCAGCCAAGATTTTATGGCGAATCAGCCCCAGCATTTT	CASSQDFMANQPQHF
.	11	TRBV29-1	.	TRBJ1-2	TGCAGCGTTGACAGGCTCTATGGCTACACCTTC	CSVDRLYGYTF
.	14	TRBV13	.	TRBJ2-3	TGTGCCAGCAGCATCCGGGACCCCCAGGGATCGCAGTATTTT	CASSIRDPQGSQYF
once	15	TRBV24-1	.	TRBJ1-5	TGTGCCACCAGTGACCGGAGAGATAGCAATCAGCCCCAGCATTTT	CATSDRRDSNQPQHF
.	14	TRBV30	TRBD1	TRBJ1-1	TGTGCCTGGAGCGGGGGACAGGAGAACACTGAAGCTTTCTTT	CAWSGGQENTEAFF
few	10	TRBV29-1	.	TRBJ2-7	TGCAGCGTTGAAGCGAACGAGCAGTACTTC	CSVEANEQYF
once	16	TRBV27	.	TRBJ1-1	TGTGCCAGCAGTTTCTACCGGGCCCAACCAGACACTGAAGCTTTCTTT	CASSFYRAQPDTEAFF
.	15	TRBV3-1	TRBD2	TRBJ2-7	TGTGCCAGCAGTCCCCGACTAGCGGAAGGCTACGAGCAGTACTTC	CASSPRLAEGYEQYF
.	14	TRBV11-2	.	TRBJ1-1	TGTGCCAGCAGCCCTCCAGTTGGGGTCACTGAAGCTTTCTTT	CASSPPVGVTEAFF
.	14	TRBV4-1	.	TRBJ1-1	TGCGCCAGCAGCCAAGATAGTTGGAACACTGAAGCTTTCTTT	CASSQDSWNTEAFF
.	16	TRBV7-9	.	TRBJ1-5	TGTGCCAGCAGCTTAGACGTTGGGTGGGGTAATCAGCCCCAGCATTTT	CASSLDVGWGNQPQHF
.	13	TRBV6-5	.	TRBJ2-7	TGTGCCAGCAAGACTCGTGGGGCCTACGAGCAGTACTTC	CASKTRGAYEQYF
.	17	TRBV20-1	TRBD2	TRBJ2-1	TGCAGTGCTAGAGGGGGGACTAGCGGGATAGTTTACAATGAGCAGTTCTTC	CSARGGTSGIVYNEQFF
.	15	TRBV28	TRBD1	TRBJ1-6	TGTGCCAGCAGCCCAGACAGGGGCGGTCGGTCACCCCTCCACTTT	CASSPDRGGRSPLHF
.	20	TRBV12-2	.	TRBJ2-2	TGTGCAAGTCGCTTCCACCGCTCTGAAGTCGGGGGCGCAAACACCGGGGAGCTGTTTTTT	CASRFHRSEVGGANTGELFF
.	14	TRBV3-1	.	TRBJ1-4	TGTGCCACCTCAGGGTACCCAACTAATGAAAAACTGTTTTTT	CATSGYPTNEKLFF
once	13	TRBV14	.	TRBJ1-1	TGTGCCAGCAGCCAATTGATGAACACTGAAGCTTTCTTT	CASSQLMNTEAFF
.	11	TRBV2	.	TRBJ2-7	TGTGCCAGCACGGGGACGGTAGAGCAGTACTTC	CASTGTVEQYF
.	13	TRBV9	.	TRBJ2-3	TGTGCCAGCAGCGTAGGATCTCCGGATACGCAGTATTTT	CASSVGSPDTQYF
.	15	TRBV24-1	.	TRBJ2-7	TGTGCCACCAGTGACCCCAAGGGCGGTCAATACGAGCAGTACTTC	CATSDPKGGQYEQYF
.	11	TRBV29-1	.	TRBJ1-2	TGCAGCGTTACCGCAGGGAACGGCTACACCTTC	CSVTAGNGYTF
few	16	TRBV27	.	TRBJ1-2	TGTGCCAGCAGTTTATCGGGGACGGGGGCAGGGATTGGCTACACCTTC	CASSLSGTGAGIGYTF
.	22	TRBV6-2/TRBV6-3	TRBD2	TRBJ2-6	TGTGCCAGCAGTTACCGAACCTGGGAGGGCGGCAGGGGACTAGTTGGGGCCAACGTCCTGACTTTC	CASSYRTWEGGRGLVGANVLTF
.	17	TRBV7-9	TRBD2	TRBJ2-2	TGTGCCAGCAGCCCCCTGTATGGGAGGGCCAACACCGGGGAGCTGTTTTTT	CASSPLYGRANTGELFF
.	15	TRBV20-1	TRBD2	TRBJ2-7	TGCAGTGCTACTCAGCGGGAGGACGCCGGGTACGAGCAGTACTTC	CSATQREDAGYEQYF
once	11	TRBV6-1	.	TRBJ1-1	TGTGCCAGCCAAATGAACACTGAAGCTTTCTTT	CASQMNTEAFF
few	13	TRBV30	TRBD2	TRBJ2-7	TGTGCCTGGAGAGAGCGGGGATCCTACGAGCAGTACTTC	CAWRERGSYEQYF
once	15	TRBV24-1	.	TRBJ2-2	TGTGCCACCAGTGCTTCTACAGTTAACACCGGGGAGCTGTTTTTT	CATSASTVNTGELFF
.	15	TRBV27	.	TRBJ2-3	TGTGCCAGCAGCCCCTCCGGAGGCGGGACATATACGCAGTATTTT	CASSPSGGGTYTQYF
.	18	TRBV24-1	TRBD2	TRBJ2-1	TGTGCCACCAGTGATTTAGGTTATGGGACTAGCAGTAACAATGAGCAGTTCTTC	CATSDLGYGTSSNNEQFF
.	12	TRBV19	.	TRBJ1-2	TGTGCCAGTGGTTGGGGTAACTATGGCTACACCTTC	CASGWGNYGYTF
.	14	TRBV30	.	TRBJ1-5	TGTGCCTGGAGTGTACGTCCTGGCGGGCAGCCCCAGCATTTT	CAWSVRPGGQPQHF
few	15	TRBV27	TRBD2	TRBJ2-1	TGTGCCAGCAGTGATAGCGGGAGCTCCTACAATGAGCAGTTCTTC	CASSDSGSSYNEQFF